This T cell receptor (beta chain) appears in the sequencing data of a study of blood T cell repertoires in COVID-19. Study as a whole: T cells, B-cell-depleted T cells, or PBMCs provided the cDNA or gDNA that served as material.

Residents of 24 US areas, aged roughly 18 to 89 years, made up the participants. J lost 4 bases, V lost 9 bases, and 12 bases had no gene match. Germline CDR1 and CDR2: SGHNT and YYREEE (reference sequence). The CDR3 length is 14 residues. Per the authors' pipeline: Amplification of reference gene primers was used by the study to estimate nucleated cell counts. The method was immunoSEQ multiplex PCR; TCRdb's version includes in-frame clones alone and lacks a portion of them. From that table come the V and J calls and clone size; the DNA was used to work out D and trimming. The sample includes some 240,000 clones, around 88% of them seen just once.

This clonotype was sampled from a woman between 40 and 55 years old with acute COVID-19. This chain links TRBV5-4 with TRBJ1-2; 7 bases fit TRBD1. The sequenced sample consisted of PBMCs or T cells enriched from blood (not recorded which). CDR3 bases: TGTGCCACGTTCCTTACAGGGGCAGGCTATGGCTACACCTTC. As protein: CATFLTGAGYGYTF.